Listed below are T cell receptor beta chains from one sample, sequenced in a study of T cell responses to AZD1222 COVID-19 vaccine. The assay was immunoSEQ multiplex PCR, and TCRdb's table has in-frame clones only and misses some. The sample lists roughly 120,000 clones; approximately 86% were seen once. The source material was peripheral blood, sampled on day 0 of AZD1222 vaccination. The source of these receptors is an adult in good health. Both conserved end residues are part of each CDR3. The order of the fields is clone size, J gene, V gene, CDR3 length, D gene, CDR3 DNA, CDR3 protein. The D gene is left open where the match is weak. Expanded clones get a size class; other rows say once, few or many, or leave the size out.

clone_size: NA
j_call: TRBJ1-1
v_call: TRBV5-4
cdr3_length: 14
d_call: NA
cdr3_nt: TGTGCCAGCAGCACCGGGACTCGGAACACTGAAGCTTTCTTT
cdr3_aa: CASSTGTRNTEAFF

clone_size: NA
j_call: TRBJ1-5
v_call: TRBV7-2
cdr3_length: 16
d_call: TRBD1
cdr3_nt: TGTGCCAGCAGCTCTGGGACAGGGCCACGCAATCAGCCCCAGCATTTT
cdr3_aa: CASSSGTGPRNQPQHF

clone_size: NA
j_call: TRBJ2-1
v_call: TRBV5-1
cdr3_length: 18
d_call: TRBD1
cdr3_nt: TGCGCCAGCAGCGCGGTTGGTGGGACAGGGGCCTCCTACAATGAGCAGTTCTTC
cdr3_aa: CASSAVGGTGASYNEQFF

clone_size: NA
j_call: TRBJ1-5
v_call: TRBV7-9
cdr3_length: 13
d_call: NA
cdr3_nt: TGTGCCAGCAGCTTATCGGCTGGTCAGCCCCAGCATTTT
cdr3_aa: CASSLSAGQPQHF

clone_size: NA
j_call: TRBJ1-1
v_call: TRBV2
cdr3_length: 15
d_call: NA
cdr3_nt: TGTGCCAGCAGTGAAAAGAGCCTGGGCAACACTGAAGCTTTCTTT
cdr3_aa: CASSEKSLGNTEAFF

clone_size: NA
j_call: TRBJ1-1
v_call: TRBV3-1/TRBV3-2
cdr3_length: 12
d_call: NA
cdr3_nt: TGTGCCAGCAGCCAACCCCGGGGGCGTGCTTTCTTT
cdr3_aa: CASSQPRGRAFF

clone_size: NA
j_call: TRBJ2-3
v_call: TRBV7-9
cdr3_length: 14
d_call: TRBD1
cdr3_nt: TGTGCCAGCAGCTCAGACAGGGTCCGAGATACGCAGTATTTT
cdr3_aa: CASSSDRVRDTQYF

clone_size: NA
j_call: TRBJ1-1
v_call: TRBV5-1
cdr3_length: 15
d_call: NA
cdr3_nt: TGCGCCAGCAGTATCGGGCGGAACTCGAACACTGAAGCTTTCTTT
cdr3_aa: CASSIGRNSNTEAFF

clone_size: NA
j_call: TRBJ2-7
v_call: TRBV15
cdr3_length: 12
d_call: NA
cdr3_nt: TGTGCCACCAGCAGATCCCCATACGAGCAGTACTTC
cdr3_aa: CATSRSPYEQYF

clone_size: NA
j_call: TRBJ2-7
v_call: TRBV28
cdr3_length: 14
d_call: NA
cdr3_nt: TGTGCCAGCAGTTTGGGGCAGCCCCCCTACGAGCAGTACTTC
cdr3_aa: CASSLGQPPYEQYF

clone_size: NA
j_call: TRBJ1-2
v_call: TRBV6-2/TRBV6-3
cdr3_length: 14
d_call: TRBD1
cdr3_nt: TGTGCCAGCAGTCCCAGGACAGGGAACTATGGCTACACCTTC
cdr3_aa: CASSPRTGNYGYTF

clone_size: few
j_call: TRBJ2-7
v_call: TRBV2
cdr3_length: 16
d_call: NA
cdr3_nt: TGTGCCAGCAGAGAAGAGACAGGTTTTCGGTACTACGAGCAGTACTTC
cdr3_aa: CASREETGFRYYEQYF

clone_size: NA
j_call: TRBJ1-1
v_call: TRBV5-5
cdr3_length: 15
d_call: TRBD1
cdr3_nt: TGTGCCAGCAGCGTACAGGGGACCCAAAACACTGAAGCTTTCTTT
cdr3_aa: CASSVQGTQNTEAFF

clone_size: NA
j_call: TRBJ2-7
v_call: TRBV29-1
cdr3_length: 13
d_call: NA
cdr3_nt: TGCAGCGTTGGTTCCCGGACGAGCTACGAGCAGTACTTC
cdr3_aa: CSVGSRTSYEQYF

clone_size: NA
j_call: TRBJ2-3
v_call: TRBV3-1/TRBV3-2
cdr3_length: 13
d_call: NA
cdr3_nt: TGTGCCAGCAGCCTCCAGGGCGTGGGTACGCAGTATTTT
cdr3_aa: CASSLQGVGTQYF